Reported below is one TCR beta chain. Its antigen remains unknown. This specimen comes from a study of chemoradiotherapy in HPV16-positive cancers. At the level of the study: A couple of HPV16-positive patients' cells yielded candidate HPV-specific clones and common motifs. Study-wide points: Candidate HPV-specific clones and E7-related TCR motifs grew in tumor during treatment. HPV-specific T cells were functionally defined from only two HPV16-positive patients.

Repeated repertoire sampling spanned the course of chemoradiotherapy. Sequencing used immunoSEQ multiplex PCR; TCRdb keeps in-frame clones, though not all of them. The sample has around 12,000 clones, about 60% seen once. This sequence was found in a human donor with HPV-associated anogenital cancer. The material was obtained from a patient who underwent chemoradiotherapy.

CDR3 sequence: CASSPRDNLGTGELFF. In nucleotides, the CDR3 is TGTGCCAGCAGCCCTCGGGACAACTTAGGCACCGGGGAGCTGTTTTTT. The chain joins TRBV7-8 to TRBJ2-2, with D possibly TRBD1 on 6 matching bases. Trimming stripped 5 bases from V and 4 bases from J, with 17 bases between. CDR3 length: 16 amino acids. CDR1 SGHVS and CDR2 FQNEAQ come from the germline V gene.